This T cell receptor (beta chain) was obtained from a study of graft-versus-host responses after intestinal transplantation. Study context: Recipients across the board were started on anti-thymocyte globulin induction, then kept on tacrolimus and steroids for approximately three years.

Assay used: immunoSEQ multiplex PCR; TCRdb lists only in-frame clones, some missing. The sample consists of roughly 120,000 clones, roughly 91% of them appearing once. V lost 1 base to trimming and J lost 4 bases; unmatched junction nucleotides: 4. Germline CDR1 and CDR2: KGHSH and LQKENI. The CDR3 has 15 amino acids. In regard to this clone: The antigen is not known.

Study-wide findings and caveats: Analysis identified GvH clones in recipient marrow, with some appearing first in ileum or blood. Circulating GvH clone levels at their peak were associated with HvG declines (early post-transplant).

The source is a human donor who received an intestinal transplant. The sequencing used unstimulated CD4+ T cells sorted from spleen or lymph node cells, collected before intestinal transplant. This chain connects TRBV18 to TRBJ2-1; TRBD2 matches 7 bases. CDR3 in amino acids: CASSPRAGAYNEQFF. DNA for the CDR3: TGTGCCAGCTCACCACGGGCGGGAGCTTACAATGAGCAGTTCTTC.